This paragraph reports one T cell receptor beta chain. The sample belongs to a study of cytomegalovirus exposure and HLA in healthy donors. CDR1 SNHLY and CDR2 FYNNEI come from the germline V gene. Trimming took 0 bases from V and 0 from J; bases not matched to a gene: 7. The CDR3 runs to 17 residues. Produced via immunoSEQ multiplex PCR; TCRdb's table is partial and in-frame only. The sample includes some 270,000 clones, about 86% seen only once; the top ten take 0.9% to 1.1%. This clonotype was sampled from a woman aged 18 to 35 in good health and CMV-seronegative. This sequence joins TRBV2 and TRBJ1-1; the match to TRBD1 covers 7 bases. Sample: PBMCs. The CDR3 here is CASSEAGTARMNTEAFF. The CDR3 coding sequence is TGTGCCAGCAGTGAAGCCGGGACAGCCCGCATGAACACTGAAGCTTTCTTT.